The clone carrying this TCR beta chain has a handful of counts. Its specificity is unknown. This sample was taken from a study of OX40 agonist ivuxolimab in advanced cancers. Study summary: Hepatocellular carcinoma, melanoma, renal cell or head and neck cancer was diagnosed in the dose-escalation patients. Study results and caveats: Near-lowest levels of clonal expansion characterized partial responders at 0.1-3.0 mg/kg. Certain nonresponders additionally had low normalized T-cell clonal expansion.

Sequenced by immunoSEQ multiplex PCR; TCRdb stores in-frame clones only, minus some. The sample holds 80,000 to 100,000 clones, around 87% seen once. Here the sequenced sample was CD4+ or CD8+ T cells sorted from blood, taken in a trial of the OX40 agonist ivuxolimab. This sequence originates from an adult with an advanced solid tumor such as melanoma, head and neck, liver or kidney cancer.

As DNA, the CDR3 is TGTGCCAGCAGCCAAGATGCGGGTACTTGGGGCTACACCTTC. Encoded protein: CASSQDAGTWGYTF. The V and J genes are TRBV14 and TRBJ1-2; D remains unclear. Between the trimmed V and J ends, which lost 0 bases and 8 bases, there was a span of 13 bases. CDR1 is SGHDN, CDR2 FVKESK, per germline. The CDR3 runs 14 residues.